These 32 T cell receptor beta chains originate from one sample sequenced in a study of T-cell memory formation after mild COVID-19. Each CDR3 protein gets one entry after TCRdb re-called the 5' RACE reads with MiXCR. The sample lists 45,000 to 55,000 distinct CDR3 sequences; over 8.5% were seen once. Sequenced: PBMCs or a T cell subset sorted from them (not recorded which). Receptor source: an adult woman who had mild COVID-19 (a few samples of this study predate the infection). Cell type and time point are not known.

This clonotype has a handful of counts. The rearrangement uses TRBV7-6 and TRBJ2-2, with 9 bases lining up with TRBD2. CDR1 is SGHVS and CDR2 is FNYEAQ in the germline V gene. With 1 base clipped from V and 4 bases from J, the junction kept 7 bases outside the gene matches. This CDR3 is built from 17 residues. CDR3 nucleotide sequence: TGTGCCAGCAGCTTAGTGGCGGGGGGGACCGCCACCGGGGAGCTGTTTTTT. Amino acid sequence: CASSLVAGGTATGELFF.

This clonotype showed up just a few times. The chain joins TRBV2 to TRBJ2-7; D gene uncertain. CDR1 is SNHLY and CDR2 is FYNNEI in the germline V gene. The CDR3 consists of 13 residues. The V and J ends lost 4 bases and 0 bases respectively, with 7 bases between them. CDR3 sequence: CASSVGTSYEQYF. Written as DNA, the CDR3 is TGTGCCAGCAGTGTCGGTACCTCCTACGAGCAGTACTTC.

There are a few counts of this clonotype. CDR3 nucleotides: TGTGCCAGCAGCCAAGAGCATGAGCAGTTCTTC. Its translation: CASSQEHEQFF. This chain connects TRBV3-1 to TRBJ2-1; D unclear. Between the trimmed V and J ends, which lost 0 bases and 8 bases, there was a span of 2 bases. Germline CDR1 LGHDT, CDR2 YNNKEL (reference sequence). CDR3 length: 11 residues.

This clonotype has a count of ten or more. The chain employs TRBV7-2 and TRBJ2-3; 7 nucleotides match TRBD1. Germline CDR1 SGHTA, CDR2 FQGNSA. V lost 5 bases, J lost 4 bases, and 3 bases stayed unmatched. CDR3 size: 13 residues. This CDR3 reads CASSRQGPDTQYF. DNA for the CDR3: TGTGCCAGCAGCCGACAGGGACCAGATACGCAGTATTTT.

This clonotype was seen ten or more times. V and J are TRBV2 and TRBJ2-4, with 7 bases matching TRBD1. This CDR3 has 12 residues. V gave up 6 bases and J gave up 7 bases; unmatched junction bases: 3. Germline CDR1 SNHLY, CDR2 FYNNEI. The CDR3 DNA is TGTGCCAGCAGGTGGGACAGTAACATTCAGTACTTC. It translates to CASRWDSNIQYF.

There are many counts of this clonotype. This sequence joins TRBV7-2 and TRBJ1-3; D is uncertain. CDR1 and CDR2 (germline): SGHTA, FQGNSA. This CDR3 has 15 amino acids. Trimming cost V 5 bases and J 0 bases, with 11 bases left between them. The CDR3 spells CASSIRRSSGNTIYF. Written as DNA, the CDR3 is TGTGCCAGCAGCATACGACGCTCCTCTGGAAACACCATATATTTT.

This clonotype has only a few counts. The V call is TRBV12-3 or TRBV12-4, the J call TRBJ2-3, with 8 bases lining up with TRBD1. With 5 bases clipped from V and 0 bases from J, the junction kept 13 bases outside the gene matches. There are 18 residues in the CDR3. CDR3 sequence reads: CASSPTPGQGRSTDTQYF. CDR3 in DNA: TGTGCCAGCAGTCCGACCCCAGGACAGGGACGTAGCACAGATACGCAGTATTTT.

The chain uses TRBV10-3 and TRBJ1-3; D unclear. The V gene's germline CDR1 is ENHRY and CDR2 SYGVKD. Deletions cut 8 bases from V and 5 bases from J, with 16 bases between. The CDR3 consists of 14 residues. The CDR3, as DNA: TGTGCCATCCAGGAGACCTTCTTACGAAACACCATATATTTT. This sequence encodes CAIQETFLRNTIYF.

The chain has TRBV12-3 or TRBV12-4 and TRBJ2-4; 7 nucleotides match TRBD1. There are 14 residues in the CDR3. Trimming took 6 bases from V and 5 from J; bases not matched to a gene: 7. Here the CDR3 DNA reads TGTGCCAGCAGCCGAGGGGGCCAAGAAAACATTCAGTACTTC. Protein: CASSRGGQENIQYF.

This clonotype was counted a few times. The CDR3 DNA reads as TGTGCCAGCAGCTTTACTAGCGGGCGTTACAATGAGCAGTTCTTC. It translates to CASSFTSGRYNEQFF. The gene calls are TRBV7-8 and TRBJ2-1; 9 bases are a match to TRBD2. The ends lost 3 bases at V and 4 bases at J; junction bases unmatched: 4. Per germline, CDR1 SGHVS and CDR2 FQNEAQ. The CDR3 consists of 15 residues.

The CDR3 coding sequence is TGTGCCATCAAGGGGACAGGGGAGACCCAGTACTTC. Its translation is CAIKGTGETQYF. V usage is TRBV10-3 and J usage is TRBJ2-5, with 9 positions matching TRBD1. The V segment lost 7 bases and the J segment 5 bases; nucleotides outside the gene matches: 2. The CDR3 runs 12 residues. CDR1 and CDR2 (germline): ENHRY, SYGVKD.

This clonotype was detected a few times. The junction and the germline gene differ at one end; a read error may be behind it. The V call is TRBV5-5, the J call TRBJ1-6, with 8 nucleotides matching TRBD1. This CDR3 contains 16 residues. Germline V gene sequence: CDR1 SGHKS, CDR2 YYEKEE (reference sequence). The CDR3 sequence is CASSLRQGISNSPHHF. CDR3 sequence (DNA): TGTGCCAGCAGCTTGAGACAGGGGATAAGTAATTCACCCCACCACTTT.

The chain links TRBV2 to TRBJ2-3, with D possibly matching TRBD1 (6 bases). This CDR3 has 12 residues. Between the trimmed V and J ends, which lost 8 bases and 9 bases, there was a span of 15 bases. Germline V gene lookup returns CDR1 SNHLY and CDR2 FYNNEI. DNA for the CDR3: TGTGCCAGCGGGACACTCAGGAGGACGCAGTATTTT. Its translation is CASGTLRRTQYF.

This clonotype was seen many times. This chain links TRBV10-2 with TRBJ2-5; 11 bases fit TRBD1. With 5 bases clipped from V and 1 base from J, the junction kept 9 bases outside the gene matches. CDR1 is WSHSY, CDR2 SAAADI, per germline. The CDR3 has 17 residues. For the CDR3, the DNA is TGCGCCAGCAGTCACCTCCGGGACAGGGGGAGCCAAGAGACCCAGTACTTC. It specifies CASSHLRDRGSQETQYF.

To note about this clonotype: Germline and junction disagree at one end, which may indicate a read error. The chain is built from TRBV9 and TRBJ2-2, with D maybe TRBD2 (5 bases). Germline lookup yields CDR1 SGDLS and CDR2 YYNGEE. The CDR3 contains 15 residues. The CDR3 DNA sequence: TGTGCCAGCAGCGTAGGCGGAACCAACACCGGGGAGCTGCTTTTT. It is translated as CASSVGGTNTGELLF. Filled out from reference TRBV9 and TRBJ2-2, the complete variable domain reads DSGVTQTPKHLITATGQRVTLRCSPRSGDLSVYWYQQSLDQGLQFLIQYYNGEERAKGNILERFSAQQFPDLHSELNLSSLELGDSALYFCASSVGGTNTGELLFGEGSRLTVL.

The rearrangement uses TRBV10-3 and TRBJ2-7, with TRBD1 identical over 7 bases. The CDR3 extends over 14 amino acids. Trimming at V came to 0 bases and at J to 6 bases, leaving 5 bases not matched to a gene. CDR1 is ENHRY and CDR2 is SYGVKD in the germline V gene. The CDR3 DNA reads TGTGCCATCAGTGAGTCACAGGGGTCTTCCGAGCAGTACTTC. Translation: CAISESQGSSEQYF.

This clonotype was observed at least ten times. CDR3 DNA: TGTGCCAGCAGTCTAGTGAGGGCCACCTACGAGCAGTACTTC. It codes for CASSLVRATYEQYF. J is TRBJ2-7 and V is TRBV7-2; tentative D call: TRBD2 (5 bases). The CDR3 is 14 amino acids. Germline CDR1 is SGHTA and CDR2 is FQGNSA. V was shortened by 6 bases and J by 2 bases, with 14 bases between the two germline ends.

The chain recombines TRBV18 with TRBJ2-2; possible D gene TRBD2, 5 bases. The CDR3 is 12 amino acids. Between the trimmed V and J ends, which lost 4 bases and 5 bases, there was a span of 5 bases. Germline V gives CDR1 KGHSH, CDR2 LQKENI. The CDR3 protein is CASSLATGELFF. CDR3 sequence (DNA): TGTGCCAGCTCACTAGCGACCGGGGAGCTGTTTTTT.

This clonotype has just a few counts. The V gene is TRBV6-2 or TRBV6-3, the J gene TRBJ2-1; 7 nucleotides align to TRBD1. This CDR3 contains 13 residues. The V and J ends lost 4 bases and 7 bases, in that order; junction bases with no gene match: 4. Germline CDR1 is MNHEY and CDR2 is SVGEGT. The CDR3 DNA is TGTGCCAGCAGTTTGGCAGGGGGTAATGAGCAGTTCTTC. It is translated as CASSLAGGNEQFF.

This chain uses TRBV29-1 with TRBJ2-6; 9 bases are shared with TRBD1. The CDR3 spans 14 residues. Germline trimming cut 7 bases from V and 4 bases from J; bases unmatched to any gene: 5. The germline CDR1 and CDR2 sequences are SQVTM and ANQGSEA. CDR3: CSAQGAGGANVLTF. CDR3 in DNA: TGCAGCGCACAGGGGGCGGGAGGGGCCAACGTCCTGACTTTC.

This clonotype was counted many times. The rearrangement joins TRBV24-1 to TRBJ2-3, with D tentatively TRBD1 or TRBD2 (6 bases each). In germline, CDR1 is KGHDR, CDR2 SFDVKD. Deletions cut 7 bases from V and 2 bases from J, with 12 bases between. There are 14 residues in the CDR3. CDR3 amino acids: CATSNGGSTDTQYF. The DNA for the CDR3 is TGTGCCACCAGCAACGGGGGCTCCACAGATACGCAGTATTTT.

This clonotype showed up just a few times. This sequence joins TRBV7-2 and TRBJ2-3; possibly TRBD2 for D (5 bases). V lost 8 bases, J lost 0 bases, and 15 bases lay in between. Germline CDR1 is SGHTA and CDR2 is FQGNSA. The CDR3 spans 15 residues. The CDR3 DNA reads as TGTGCCAGCGGGGAAGGACTCTCAAGCACAGATACGCAGTATTTT. Protein sequence: CASGEGLSSTDTQYF.

This clonotype was detected a few times. The chain combines TRBV12-3 or TRBV12-4 with TRBJ1-2, with D possibly matching TRBD1 (5 bases). V lost 0 bases, J lost 8 bases, and 22 bases lay in between. The CDR3 loop spans 17 amino acids. The CDR3 DNA sequence: TGTGCCAGCAGTTTAGCGGGCGGGACCTTAGGGGTTTTGGGCTACACCTTC. This sequence encodes CASSLAGGTLGVLGYTF.

There are many counts of this clonotype. The J gene is TRBJ2-1, the V gene TRBV21-1; the DNA was not compared with TRBD1, the D call given in the table. TRBV21-1 is flagged as a pseudogene. The CDR3 is 17 amino acids. This CDR3 is CASSRGCCRGLYNEQFF. Here the CDR3 DNA reads TGTGCCAGCAGCCGGGGGTGTTGTCGGGGTCTTTACAATGAGCAGTTCTTC.

The sample holds a few counts of this clonotype. The genes are TRBV6-5 and TRBJ2-2; tentatively, D is TRBD1 (6 bases). This CDR3 region has 14 residues. V was trimmed by 5 bases and J by 6 bases, leaving 13 bases between them. Germline CDR1 MNHEY, CDR2 SVGAGI. The CDR3, as DNA: TGTGCCAGCAGTAAGGGGGTTCGCGCCGGGGAGCTGTTTTTT. Its protein is CASSKGVRAGELFF.

V and J are TRBV5-6 and TRBJ1-4, with TRBD1 identical over 9 bases. Germline-derived CDR1 and CDR2 are SGHDT and YYEEEE. The CDR3 extends over 15 amino acids. Trimming cost V 4 bases and J 5 bases; bases outside gene matches: 6. The CDR3 region is CASSLVTGGNEKLFF. Written as DNA, the CDR3 is TGTGCCAGCAGCCTCGTGACAGGGGGAAATGAAAAACTGTTTTTT.

The chain couples TRBV11-2 to TRBJ2-7; TRBD2 agrees at 12 bases. The CDR3 is made up of 16 amino acids. Germline V gene lookup returns CDR1 SGHAT and CDR2 FQNNGV. J lost 2 bases, V lost 2 bases, and 4 bases had no gene match. CDR3 sequence (DNA): TGTGCCAGCAGCTTACCGGGACTAGCGGGTACCTACGAGCAGTACTTC. It codes for CASSLPGLAGTYEQYF.

In this sample, this clonotype turned up many times. This rearrangement joins TRBV7-2 to TRBJ2-1, with 10 bases that match TRBD2. V dropped 5 bases and J dropped 4; count of bases not matched to a gene: 29. Germline V lookup: CDR1 SGHTA, CDR2 FQGNSA. This CDR3 is built from 23 residues. This chain's CDR3 is CASSITTQVGAGGGIPRYNEQFF. The CDR3 region has the DNA TGTGCCAGCAGCATTACTACTCAGGTGGGAGCGGGAGGGGGAATACCCAGATACAATGAGCAGTTCTTC.

Ten or more counts support this clonotype. The rearrangement uses TRBV7-3 and TRBJ2-3; D gene uncertain. Between the trimmed V and J ends, which lost 6 bases and 6 bases, there was a span of 13 bases. The CDR3 extends over 13 amino acids. Looked up from germline, CDR1 is SGHTA and CDR2 is FQGTGA. CDR3 region: CASSGLEYDTQYF. The CDR3 nucleotides are TGTGCCAGCAGTGGGCTAGAGTATGATACGCAGTATTTT.

This clonotype has more than one count but fewer than ten. The chain recombines TRBV30 with TRBJ2-1; 7 positions agree with TRBD2. CDR1 is GTSNPN and CDR2 is SVGIG in the germline V gene (reference sequence). V lost 4 bases and J lost 0; bases outside the gene matches: 6. This CDR3 region has 15 residues. CDR3 amino acids: CAWISGGSSYNEQFF. CDR3 nucleotides: TGTGCCTGGATATCGGGCGGGAGCTCCTACAATGAGCAGTTCTTC.

The rearrangement links TRBV5-1 to TRBJ2-1; 7 bases are shared with TRBD1. Losses at the gene ends were 5 bases for V and 6 bases for J; bases not matched to a gene: 11. The CDR3 sequence is 15 residues long. Germline CDR1 reads SGHRS; CDR2 reads YFSETQ. CDR3 amino acids: CASSRQGSFGNEQFF. Here the CDR3 DNA reads TGCGCCAGCAGTAGACAGGGATCCTTTGGCAATGAGCAGTTCTTC.

The chain combines TRBV5-1 with TRBJ2-1, with TRBD2 as a possible D gene (6 bases). Trimming removed 3 bases from V and 12 bases from J, with 10 bases in between. The CDR3 has 11 amino acids. Germline CDR1 is SGHRS and CDR2 is YFSETQ. The CDR3 is CASSSGVRQFF. The CDR3 nucleotides are TGCGCCAGCAGCTCGGGGGTGAGGCAGTTCTTC.